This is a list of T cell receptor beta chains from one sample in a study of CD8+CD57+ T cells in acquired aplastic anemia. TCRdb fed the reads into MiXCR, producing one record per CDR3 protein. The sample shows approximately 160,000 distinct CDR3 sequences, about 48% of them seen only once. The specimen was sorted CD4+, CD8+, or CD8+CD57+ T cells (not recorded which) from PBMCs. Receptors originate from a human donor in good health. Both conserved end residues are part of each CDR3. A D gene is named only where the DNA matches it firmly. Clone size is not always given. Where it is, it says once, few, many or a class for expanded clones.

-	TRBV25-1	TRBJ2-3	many	TGTGCCAGCAGTGAATCTTCTAGTAGGGCAGATACGCAGTATTTT	CASSESSSRADTQYF
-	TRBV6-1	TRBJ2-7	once	TGTGCCAGCAGTGAAGGGCCAGGGGAGGGCGAGCAGTACTTC	CASSEGPGEGEQYF
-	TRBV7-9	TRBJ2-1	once	TGTGCCAGCAGTGATACAGACAAGCAGTTCTTC	CASSDTDKQFF
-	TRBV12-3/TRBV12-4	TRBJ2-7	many	TGTGCCAGCAGTTTCCATGACGGGAGATACGAGCAGTACTTC	CASSFHDGRYEQYF
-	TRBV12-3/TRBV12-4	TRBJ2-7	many	TGTGCCAGCACTAGAGGGTTTCCCTACGAGCAGTACTTC	CASTRGFPYEQYF
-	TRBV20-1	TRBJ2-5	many	TGCAGTGCTAGAGGCGGAAATTTGTACCAAGAGACCCAGTACTTC	CSARGGNLYQETQYF
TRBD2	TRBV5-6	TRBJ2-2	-	TGTGCCAGCAGCTTGGCGGGACTAGCGGCGAACACCGGGGAGCTGTTTTTT	CASSLAGLAANTGELFF
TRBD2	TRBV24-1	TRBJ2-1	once	TGTGCCACGAAAGTTCGGGACTACCCTCACAATGAGCAGTTCTTC	CATKVRDYPHNEQFF
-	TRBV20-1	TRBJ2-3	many	TGCAGTGCTCCTCTAGGTGGAGATACGCAGTATTTT	CSAPLGGDTQYF
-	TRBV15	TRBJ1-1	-	TGTGCCACCAGCAGAGACCCGGGACGAAGCATGAACACTGAAGCTTTCTTC	CATSRDPGRSMNTEAFF
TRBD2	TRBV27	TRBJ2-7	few	TGTGCCAGCAGCCCACTAGCGGGAAAAAACGAGCAGTACTTC	CASSPLAGKNEQYF
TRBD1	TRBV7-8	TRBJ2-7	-	TGTGCCAGCAGCCTCCGGGACAGGATATACGAGCAGTACTTC	CASSLRDRIYEQYF
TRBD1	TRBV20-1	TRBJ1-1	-	TGCAGTGCCCTCCCTCTCACAGGGGTGAGCACTGAAGCTTTCTTT	CSALPLTGVSTEAFF
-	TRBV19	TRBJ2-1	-	TGTGCCAGTAGTATATTCTTCAGGGCGGCCTACTCCTACAATGAGCAGTTCTTC	CASSIFFRAAYSYNEQFF
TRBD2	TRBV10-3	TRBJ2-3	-	TGTGCCATCACTGAAGCGGGGGGGCAGGGGGATACGCAGTATTTT	CAITEAGGQGDTQYF
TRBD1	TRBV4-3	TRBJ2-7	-	TGCGCCAGCAGCCAAGAGGACAGGGGATTTTCCTACGAGCAGTACTTC	CASSQEDRGFSYEQYF
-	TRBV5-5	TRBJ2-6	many	TGTGCCAGCAGCTTGGCAGTCTCTGGGGCCAACGTCCTGACTTTC	CASSLAVSGANVLTF
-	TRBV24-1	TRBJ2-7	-	TGTGCCACCAGTGATCGGTCCCGTTTCCACGAGCAGTACTTC	CATSDRSRFHEQYF
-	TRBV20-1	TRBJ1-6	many	TGCAGTGCTAGAGATCTGGGGCAGACTTATAATTCACCCCTCCACTTT	CSARDLGQTYNSPLHF
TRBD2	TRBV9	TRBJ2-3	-	TGTGCCAGCAGCGCGGGGACGGGACTAGCGGGAGGAGCAGATACGCAGTATTTT	CASSAGTGLAGGADTQYF
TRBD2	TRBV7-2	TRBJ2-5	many	TGTGCCAGCAGCTTGGCTAGCGGGGGGATAGAGACCCAGTACTTC	CASSLASGGIETQYF
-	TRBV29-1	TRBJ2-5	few	TGCAGCGTTGAAAGCGGCGGTCGGGACTGCCAAGAGACCCAGTACTTC	CSVESGGRDCQETQYF
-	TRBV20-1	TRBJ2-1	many	TGCAGTGCTAGAGAATGGGGCGGGGCCGTTTACAATGAGCAGTTCTTC	CSAREWGGAVYNEQFF
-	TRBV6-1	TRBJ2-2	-	TGTGCCAGCAGTTTCGCCACGGGCGGGGAGCTGTTTTTT	CASSFATGGELFF
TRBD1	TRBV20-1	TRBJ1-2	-	TGCAGAAGACAGGGTAACTATGGCTACACCTTC	CRRQGNYGYTF
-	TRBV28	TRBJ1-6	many	TGTGCCAGCAGCCCCAGCCACAATTCACCCCTCCACTTT	CASSPSHNSPLHF
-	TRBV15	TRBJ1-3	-	TGTGCCACCAGCAGAGACCCCGGTGACACCATATATTTT	CATSRDPGDTIYF
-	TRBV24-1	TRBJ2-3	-	TGTGCCACCAGTGGCGCTAGGGCAGATACGCAGTATTTT	CATSGARADTQYF
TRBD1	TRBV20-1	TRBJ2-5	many	TGCAGTGCTAGAGTGCGGAACAGGGGGAAAGAGACCCAGTACTTC	CSARVRNRGKETQYF
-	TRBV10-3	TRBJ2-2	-	TGTGCCACCAGTGAGTCAGTCACAGGGGAGCTGTTTTTT	CATSESVTGELFF